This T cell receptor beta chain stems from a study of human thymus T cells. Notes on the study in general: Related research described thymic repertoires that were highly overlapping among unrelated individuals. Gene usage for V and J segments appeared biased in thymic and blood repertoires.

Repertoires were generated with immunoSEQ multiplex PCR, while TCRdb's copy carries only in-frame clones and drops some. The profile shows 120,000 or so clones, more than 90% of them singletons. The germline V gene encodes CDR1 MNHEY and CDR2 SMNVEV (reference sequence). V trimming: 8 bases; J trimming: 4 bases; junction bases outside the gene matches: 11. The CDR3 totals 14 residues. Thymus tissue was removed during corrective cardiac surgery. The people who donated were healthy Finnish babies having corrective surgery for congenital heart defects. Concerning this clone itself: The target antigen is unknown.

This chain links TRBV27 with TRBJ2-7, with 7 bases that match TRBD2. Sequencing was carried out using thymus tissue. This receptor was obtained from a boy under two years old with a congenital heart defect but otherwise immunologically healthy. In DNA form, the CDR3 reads TGTGCCAGCGGACTGGGACTACCGGGGTACGAGCAGTACTTC. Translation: CASGLGLPGYEQYF.